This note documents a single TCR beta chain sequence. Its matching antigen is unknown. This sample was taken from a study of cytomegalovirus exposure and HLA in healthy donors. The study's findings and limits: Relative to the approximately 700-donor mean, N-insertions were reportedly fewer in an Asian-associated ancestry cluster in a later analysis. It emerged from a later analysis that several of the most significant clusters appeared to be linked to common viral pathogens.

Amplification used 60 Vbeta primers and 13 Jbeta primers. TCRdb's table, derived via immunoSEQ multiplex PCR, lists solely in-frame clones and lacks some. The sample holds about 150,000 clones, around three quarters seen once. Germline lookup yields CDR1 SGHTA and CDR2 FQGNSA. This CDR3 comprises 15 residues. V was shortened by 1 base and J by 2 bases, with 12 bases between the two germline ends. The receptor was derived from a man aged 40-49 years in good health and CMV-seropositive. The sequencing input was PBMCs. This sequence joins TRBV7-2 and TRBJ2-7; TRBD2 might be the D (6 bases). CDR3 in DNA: TGTGCCAGCAGCTTAGGGGGGGTAGCGGCCTACGAGCAGTACTTC. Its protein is CASSLGGVAAYEQYF.